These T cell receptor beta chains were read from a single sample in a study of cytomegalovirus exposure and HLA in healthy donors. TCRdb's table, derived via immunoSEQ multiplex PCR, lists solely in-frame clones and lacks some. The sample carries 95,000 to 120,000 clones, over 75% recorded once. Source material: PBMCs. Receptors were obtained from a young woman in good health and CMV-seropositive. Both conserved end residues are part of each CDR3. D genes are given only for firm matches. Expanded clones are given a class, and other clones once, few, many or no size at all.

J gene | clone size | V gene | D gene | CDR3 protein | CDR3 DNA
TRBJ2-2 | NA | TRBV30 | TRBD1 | CAWNGGQLTGELFF | TGTGCCTGGAATGGGGGACAGCTTACCGGGGAGCTGTTTTTT
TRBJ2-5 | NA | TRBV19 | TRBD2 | CASSRELSGLTETQYF | TGTGCCAGTAGTAGGGAACTTAGCGGGCTTACGGAGACCCAGTACTTC
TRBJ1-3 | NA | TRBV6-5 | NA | CASSYRDSGNTIYF | TGTGCCAGCAGTTACCGCGACTCTGGAAACACCATATATTTT
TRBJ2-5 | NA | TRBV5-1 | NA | CASSFTPRETQYF | TGCGCCAGCAGCTTCACTCCTCGGGAGACCCAGTACTTC
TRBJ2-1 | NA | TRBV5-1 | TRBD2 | CASSGLAGGNEQFF | TGCGCCAGCAGCGGACTAGCGGGGGGCAATGAGCAGTTCTTC
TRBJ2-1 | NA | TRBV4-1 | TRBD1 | CASSHDGTGAFGEQFF | TGCGCCAGCAGCCACGACGGGACAGGGGCGTTTGGTGAGCAGTTCTTC
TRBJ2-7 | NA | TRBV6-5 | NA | CATSGERPNYEQYF | TGTGCCACCTCAGGGGAACGCCCCAACTACGAGCAGTACTTC
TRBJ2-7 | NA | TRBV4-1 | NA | CASSQEQFYEQYF | TGCGCCAGCAGCCAAGAACAGTTCTACGAGCAGTACTTC
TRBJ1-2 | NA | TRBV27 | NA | CASSPVRAYNYGYTF | TGTGCCAGCAGCCCCGTAAGAGCTTATAACTATGGCTACACCTTC
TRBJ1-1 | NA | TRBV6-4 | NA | CASSRVWNTEAFF | TGTGCCAGCAGTCGGGTTTGGAACACTGAAGCTTTCTTT
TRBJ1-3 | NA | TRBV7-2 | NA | CASSLYSLSGNTIYF | TGTGCCAGCAGCTTGTACAGCCTCTCTGGAAACACCATATATTTT
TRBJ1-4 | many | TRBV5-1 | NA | CASSIDSNEKLFF | TGCGCCAGCAGCATTGACAGTAATGAAAAACTGTTTTTT
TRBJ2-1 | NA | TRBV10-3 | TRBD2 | CAISGSREGSEQFF | TGTGCCATCAGTGGCTCGCGGGAGGGTAGCGAGCAGTTCTTC
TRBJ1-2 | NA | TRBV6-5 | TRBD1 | CASSQRDRGFYGYTF | TGTGCCAGCAGTCAAAGGGACAGGGGCTTCTATGGCTACACCTTC
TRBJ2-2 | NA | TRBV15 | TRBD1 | CATAGQGAWNTGELFF | TGTGCCACCGCGGGACAGGGGGCTTGGAACACCGGGGAGCTGTTTTTT